These 5 T cell receptor beta chains were all obtained from the same sample, sequenced in a study of shared clonotypes between healthy human individuals. TCRdb's copy holds only in-frame clones and misses some; the assay was immunoSEQ multiplex PCR. The sample shows some 2,500,000 clones, around 90% of them seen only once. The sequencing input was naive CD4+ T cells from PBMCs. Subset meaning: CD45RA+ positively selected. The receptors shown here come from a young man in good health. Some clones in this sample may be carry-over from other donors' samples.

This clone appeared once. This chain joins TRBV9 and TRBJ2-2, with D unresolved. The V and J ends lost 4 bases and 4 bases respectively, with 17 bases between them. Looked up from germline, CDR1 is SGDLS and CDR2 is YYNGEE. The CDR3 runs to 16 residues. CDR3 loop: CASSTATLPATGELFF. CDR3 bases: TGTGCCAGCAGCACAGCCACGCTGCCTGCCACCGGGGAGCTGTTTTTT.

The gene calls are TRBV7-6 and TRBJ2-7; D is unclear. The CDR3 is 11 amino acids. Per germline, CDR1 SGHVS and CDR2 FNYEAQ. With 6 bases removed from V and 1 base from J, the gap between germline ends came to 4 bases. CDR3 protein: CASRGSYEQYF. CDR3 DNA sequence: TGTGCCAGCAGGGGGTCCTACGAGCAGTACTTC.

The V call is TRBV21-1, the J call TRBJ2-1; the table's D call, TRBD2, has no DNA check behind it. TRBV21-1 is assigned pseudogene status. This CDR3 region has 18 residues. CDR3 in amino acids: CASSKGEPGLPNYHEQFF. The CDR3 nucleotides are TGTGCCAGCAGCAAGGGGGAACCGGGACTACCTAATTACCATGAGCAGTTCTTC.

The V and J genes are TRBV4-1 and TRBJ1-3; D gene uncertain. V dropped 1 base and J dropped 6 bases, with 13 bases sitting between them. Germline V gene data show CDR1 as MGHRA and CDR2 as YSYEKL. The CDR3 sequence is 15 residues long. CDR3 in amino acids: CASSQVHGTLNTIYF. Here the CDR3 DNA reads TGCGCCAGCAGCCAAGTCCATGGCACCTTAAACACCATATATTTT.

A word on this clone: Other DNA sequences in the sample encode the same CDR3. V and J are TRBV5-1 and TRBJ2-5, with 8 bases fitting TRBD1. This CDR3 contains 14 residues. V lost 2 bases and J lost 4; bases outside the gene matches: 4. Germline loops: CDR1 SGHRS, CDR2 YFSETQ. The CDR3 DNA reads TGCGCCAGCAGCTTCCAGGGGGCAGGAGAGACCCAGTACTTC. Amino acids: CASSFQGAGETQYF. The whole variable domain, remainder taken from reference TRBV5-1 and TRBJ2-5, is KAGVTQTPRYLIKTRGQQVTLSCSPISGHRSVSWYQQTPGQGLQFLFEYFSETQRNKGNFPGRFSGRQFSNSRSEMNVSTLELGDSALYLCASSFQGAGETQYFGPGTRLLVL.